This T cell receptor (beta chain) was documented in a study of control samples from healthy donors and cancer patients. Trimming removed 4 bases at V and 0 bases at J, with 14 bases between. CDR3 length: 16 amino acids. The germline CDR1 and CDR2 sequences are SGHRS and YFSETQ. The table came from immunoSEQ multiplex PCR; TCRdb's copy has only in-frame clones and leaves some out. This sample has 400,000 to 450,000 clones; 80% to 95% occur once, and the top ten carry just under 6.5%. Sequenced sample: PBMCs. The clonotype comes from a man aged 35 to 55 with head and neck cancer. The chain combines TRBV5-1 with TRBJ2-4; TRBD2 is a possible D gene (5 bases). CDR3 nucleotide sequence: TGCGCCAGCAGCGCCCGGCCGGGATCAGCCAAAAACATTCAGTACTTC. This translates into CASSARPGSAKNIQYF.